This TCR beta chain comes out of a study of blood T cell repertoires in COVID-19. CDR3 length: 12 amino acids. CDR1 and CDR2 from the germline V gene are MDHEN and SYDVKM. The V end was cut by 7 bases, the J end by 8 bases, with 14 bases between. Clones were read by immunoSEQ multiplex PCR, and TCRdb kept only the in-frame ones, dropping some. The table records approximately 98,000 clones, over 75% of them present only once. The sequenced sample was peripheral blood. The sequence was obtained from a human donor in a cohort sampled during active COVID-19. The chain couples TRBV28 to TRBJ1-2, with TRBD1 as a possible D gene (5 bases). The CDR3 loop is CASTIPGVGYTF. Here the CDR3 DNA reads TGTGCCAGCACCATCCCGGGGGTGGGCTACACCTTC.